This TCR beta chain was identified during a study of regulatory T cells in long-lasting Graves disease. The CDR3 totals 14 residues. CDR1 and CDR2 from the germline V gene are GTSNPN and SVGIG (reference sequence). The V segment lost 5 bases and the J segment 7 bases; nucleotides outside the gene matches: 12. This clonotype was seen only a few times. Noted time point: newly diagnosed GD, antithyroid drugs for less than 3 months. Isolated PBMC RNA provided the starting material for the TCR library. Patient provenance is recorded as an endocrinology department in Xi'an, China. Arm-PCR of CDR3 regions and iRepertoire HTBI primers were the basis on which TCR beta libraries were built. MiXCR, run by TCRdb on the multiplex PCR reads, gives a single entry per CDR3 protein. Here the sample spans 600,000 to 650,000 distinct CDR3 sequences, 15% to 20% being singletons. The data were also submitted as part of a second study, on T cells in Graves' hyperthyroidism and ophthalmopathy. This second study says: No ophthalmopathy progression within 18 months constituted stable Graves' hyperthyroidism. A set of HTBI primers served as the primers for a first-round RT-PCR of the TCR CDR3. Ophthalmopathy, which appeared later, was predicted by the model a median roughly 6.5 months before onset.

The specimen comprised peripheral blood mononuclear cells (PBMCs), sampled at new diagnosis, from a patient treated with antithyroid drugs. The gene calls are TRBV30 and TRBJ1-1; 8 bases agree with TRBD1. This sequence was found in a woman in her thirties with Graves disease. The CDR3 DNA follows: TGTGCCTGGGTTCTTCAGGGGGCGCGAGGTGAAGCTTTCTTT. This translates into CAWVLQGARGEAFF.